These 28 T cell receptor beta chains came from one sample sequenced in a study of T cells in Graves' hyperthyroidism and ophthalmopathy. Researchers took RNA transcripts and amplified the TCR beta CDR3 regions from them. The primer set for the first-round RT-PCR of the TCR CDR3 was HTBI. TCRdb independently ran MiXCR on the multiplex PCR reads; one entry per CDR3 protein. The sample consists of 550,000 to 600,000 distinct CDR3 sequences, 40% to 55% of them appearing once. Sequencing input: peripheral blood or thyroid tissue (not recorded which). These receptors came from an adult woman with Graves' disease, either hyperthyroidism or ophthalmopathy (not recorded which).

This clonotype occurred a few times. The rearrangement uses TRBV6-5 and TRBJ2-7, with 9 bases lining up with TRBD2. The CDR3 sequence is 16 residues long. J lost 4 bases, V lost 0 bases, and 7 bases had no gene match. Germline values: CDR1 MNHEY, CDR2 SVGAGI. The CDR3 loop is CASSYSIPREGYEQYF. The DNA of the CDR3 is TGTGCCAGCAGTTACTCGATTCCGCGGGAGGGATACGAGCAGTACTTC.

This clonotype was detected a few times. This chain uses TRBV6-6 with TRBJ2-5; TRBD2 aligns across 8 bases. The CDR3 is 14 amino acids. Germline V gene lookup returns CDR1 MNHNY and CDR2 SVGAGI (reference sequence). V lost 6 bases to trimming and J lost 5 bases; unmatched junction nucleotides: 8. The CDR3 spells CASSREGMMETQYF. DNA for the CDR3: TGTGCCAGCAGCCGGGAGGGGATGATGGAGACCCAGTACTTC.

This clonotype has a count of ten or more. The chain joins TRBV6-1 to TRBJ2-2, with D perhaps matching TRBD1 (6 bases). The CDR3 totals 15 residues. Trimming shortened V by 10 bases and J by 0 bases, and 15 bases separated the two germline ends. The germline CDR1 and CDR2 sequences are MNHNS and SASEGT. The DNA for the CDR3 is TGTGCCACCGGGTTGGGGGCGCCGAACACCGGGGAGCTGTTTTTT. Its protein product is CATGLGAPNTGELFF.

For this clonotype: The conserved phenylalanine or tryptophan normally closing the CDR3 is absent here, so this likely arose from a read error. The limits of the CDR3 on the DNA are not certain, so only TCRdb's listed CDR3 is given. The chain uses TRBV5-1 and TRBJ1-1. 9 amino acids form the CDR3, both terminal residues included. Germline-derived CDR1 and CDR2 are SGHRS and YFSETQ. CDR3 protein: CASSLAAAS.

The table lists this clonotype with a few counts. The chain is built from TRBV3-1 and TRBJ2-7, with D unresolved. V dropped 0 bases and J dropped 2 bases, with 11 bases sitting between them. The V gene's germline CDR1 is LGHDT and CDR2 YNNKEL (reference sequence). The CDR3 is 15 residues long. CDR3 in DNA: TGTGCCAGCAGCCAAGAACTCTGGGCTACCTACGAGCAGTACTTC. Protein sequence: CASSQELWATYEQYF.

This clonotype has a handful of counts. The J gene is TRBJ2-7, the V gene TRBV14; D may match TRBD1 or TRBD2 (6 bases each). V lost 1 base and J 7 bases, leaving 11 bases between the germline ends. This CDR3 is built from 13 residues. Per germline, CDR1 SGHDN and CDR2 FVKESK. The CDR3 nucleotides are TGTGCCAGCAGCCAAGTACAGGGACTGGAGCAGTACTTC. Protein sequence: CASSQVQGLEQYF.

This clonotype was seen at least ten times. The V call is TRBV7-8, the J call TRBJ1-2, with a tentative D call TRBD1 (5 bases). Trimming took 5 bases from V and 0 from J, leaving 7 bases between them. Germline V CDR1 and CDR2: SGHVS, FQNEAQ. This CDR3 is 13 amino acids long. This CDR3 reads CASSNRTNYGYTF. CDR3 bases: TGTGCCAGCAGCAACAGGACTAACTATGGCTACACCTTC.

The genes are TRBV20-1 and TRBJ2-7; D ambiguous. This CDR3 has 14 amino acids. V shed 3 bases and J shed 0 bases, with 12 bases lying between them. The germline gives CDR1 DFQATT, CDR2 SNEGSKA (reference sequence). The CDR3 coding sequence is TGCAGTGCTAGCAGGAATGCCGCCTCCTACGAGCAGTACTTC. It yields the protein CSASRNAASYEQYF.

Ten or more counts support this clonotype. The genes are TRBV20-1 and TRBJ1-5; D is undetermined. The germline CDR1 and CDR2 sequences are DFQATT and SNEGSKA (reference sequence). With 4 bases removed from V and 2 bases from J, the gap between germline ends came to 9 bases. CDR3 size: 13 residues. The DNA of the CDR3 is TGCAGTGCTAAGAGGCCTGGCAATCAGCCCCAGCATTTT. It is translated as CSAKRPGNQPQHF.

This chain's CDR3 is CAIRGEALETQYF. CDR3 nucleotides: TGTGCCATCAGGGGGGAAGCCTTGGAGACCCAGTACTTC. The gene calls are TRBV10-3 and TRBJ2-5; perhaps D is TRBD1 or TRBD2 (5 bases each). CDR1 and CDR2 (germline): ENHRY, SYGVKD. Trimming pared 6 bases from V and 5 bases from J, leaving 13 bases between. The CDR3 is 13 residues long.

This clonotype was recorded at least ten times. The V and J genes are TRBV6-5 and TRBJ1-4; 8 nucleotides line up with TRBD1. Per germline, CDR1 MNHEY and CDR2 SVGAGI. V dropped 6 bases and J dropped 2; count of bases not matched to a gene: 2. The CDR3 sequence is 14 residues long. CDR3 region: CASRTGATNEKLFF. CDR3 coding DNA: TGTGCCAGCAGGACAGGGGCTACTAATGAAAAACTGTTTTTT.

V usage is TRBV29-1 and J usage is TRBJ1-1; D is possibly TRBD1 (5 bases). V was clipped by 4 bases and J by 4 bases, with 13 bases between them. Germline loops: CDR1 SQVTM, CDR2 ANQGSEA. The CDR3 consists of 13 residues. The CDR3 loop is CSVGEGMSTEAFF. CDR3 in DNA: TGCAGCGTTGGGGAGGGGATGAGCACTGAAGCTTTCTTT.

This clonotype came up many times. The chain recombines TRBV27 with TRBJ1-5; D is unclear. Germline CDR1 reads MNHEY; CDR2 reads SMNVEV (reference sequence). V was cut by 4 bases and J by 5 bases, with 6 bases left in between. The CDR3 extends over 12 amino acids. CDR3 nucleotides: TGTGCCAGCAGTTCAGGCTATCAGCCCCAGCATTTT. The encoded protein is CASSSGYQPQHF.

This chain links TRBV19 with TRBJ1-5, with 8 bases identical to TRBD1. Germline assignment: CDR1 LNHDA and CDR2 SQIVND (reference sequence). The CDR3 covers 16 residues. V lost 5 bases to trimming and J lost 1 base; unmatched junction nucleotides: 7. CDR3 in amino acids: CASSLGQGSSNQPQHF. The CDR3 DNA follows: TGTGCCAGTAGTCTAGGACAGGGTTCGAGCAATCAGCCCCAGCATTTT.

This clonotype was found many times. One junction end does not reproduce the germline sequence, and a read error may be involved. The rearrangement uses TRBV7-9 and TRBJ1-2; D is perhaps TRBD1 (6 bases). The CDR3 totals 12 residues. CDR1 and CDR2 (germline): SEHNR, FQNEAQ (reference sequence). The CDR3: CASSLGGNGYTF. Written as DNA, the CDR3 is TGCGCCAGCAGCTTAGGGGGGAATGGCTACACCTTC.

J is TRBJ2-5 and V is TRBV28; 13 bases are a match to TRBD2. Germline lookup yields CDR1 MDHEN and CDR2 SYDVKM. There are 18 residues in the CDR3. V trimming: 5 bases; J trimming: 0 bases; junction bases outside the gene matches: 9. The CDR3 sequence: CASSKLAGGPWYQETQYF. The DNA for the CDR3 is TGTGCCAGCAGTAAACTAGCGGGAGGGCCCTGGTACCAAGAGACCCAGTACTTC. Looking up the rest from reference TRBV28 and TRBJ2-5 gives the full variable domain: DVKVTQSSRYLVKRTGEKVFLECVQDMDHENMFWYRQDPGLGLRLIYFSYDVKMKEKGDIPEGYSVSREKKERFSLILESASTNQTSMYLCASSKLAGGPWYQETQYFGPGTRLLVL.

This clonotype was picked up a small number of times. DNA for the CDR3: TGTGCCAGCAGCGGCCCCCAGGGCTACTCCTACGAGCAGTACTTC. Its translation: CASSGPQGYSYEQYF. This sequence joins TRBV9 and TRBJ2-7; TRBD1 is a possible D gene (5 bases). Germline V CDR1 and CDR2: SGDLS, YYNGEE. The CDR3 length is 15 residues. The ends were cut back, 3 bases at V and 0 bases at J, with 13 bases in the middle. The full variable domain, rest sourced from reference TRBV9 and TRBJ2-7, is DSGVTQTPKHLITATGQRVTLRCSPRSGDLSVYWYQQSLDQGLQFLIQYYNGEERAKGNILERFSAQQFPDLHSELNLSSLELGDSALYFCASSGPQGYSYEQYFGPGTRLTVT.

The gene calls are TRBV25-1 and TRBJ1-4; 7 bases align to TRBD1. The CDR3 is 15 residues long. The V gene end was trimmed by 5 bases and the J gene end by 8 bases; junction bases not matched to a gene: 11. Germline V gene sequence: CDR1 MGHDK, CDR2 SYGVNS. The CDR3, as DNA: TGTGCCAGCAGTAAGACAGGGTCGGTTGGGGAAAAACTGTTTTTT. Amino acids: CASSKTGSVGEKLFF.

CDR3: CASSLSYRDNTEAFF. As DNA, the CDR3 is TGTGCCAGCAGCTTGAGTTACAGGGACAACACTGAAGCTTTCTTT. This sequence joins TRBV5-6 and TRBJ1-1; perhaps TRBD1 as D (6 bases). Germline-derived CDR1 and CDR2 are SGHDT and YYEEEE. Trimming removed 1 base at V and 2 bases at J, with 12 bases between. This CDR3 contains 15 residues.

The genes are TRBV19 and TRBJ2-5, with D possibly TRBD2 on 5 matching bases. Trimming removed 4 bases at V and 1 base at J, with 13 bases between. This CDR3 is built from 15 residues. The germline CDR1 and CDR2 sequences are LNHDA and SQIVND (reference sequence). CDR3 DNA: TGTGCCAGTAGTACCGCCCCGGGAACCCAAGAGACCCAGTACTTC. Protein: CASSTAPGTQETQYF.

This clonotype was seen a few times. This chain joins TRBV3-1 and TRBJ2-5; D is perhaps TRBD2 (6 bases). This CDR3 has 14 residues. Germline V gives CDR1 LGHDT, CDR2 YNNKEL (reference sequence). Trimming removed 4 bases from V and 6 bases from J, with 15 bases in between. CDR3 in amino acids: CASSRTTRVQTQYF. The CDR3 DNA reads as TGTGCCAGCAGCCGGACTACTCGAGTGCAGACCCAGTACTTC.

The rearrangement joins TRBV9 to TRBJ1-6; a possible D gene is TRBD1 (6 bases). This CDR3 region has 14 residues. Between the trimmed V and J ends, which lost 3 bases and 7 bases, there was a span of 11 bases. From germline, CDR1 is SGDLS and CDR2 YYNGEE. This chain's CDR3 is CASSAGGPNSPLHF. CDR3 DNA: TGTGCCAGCAGCGCTGGGGGGCCAAATTCACCCCTCCACTTT.

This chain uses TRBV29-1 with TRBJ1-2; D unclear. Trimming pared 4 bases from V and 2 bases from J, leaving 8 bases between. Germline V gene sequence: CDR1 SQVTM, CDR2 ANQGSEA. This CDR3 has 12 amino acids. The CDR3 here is CSVGRINYGYTF. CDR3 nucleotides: TGCAGCGTTGGTCGGATCAACTATGGCTACACCTTC.

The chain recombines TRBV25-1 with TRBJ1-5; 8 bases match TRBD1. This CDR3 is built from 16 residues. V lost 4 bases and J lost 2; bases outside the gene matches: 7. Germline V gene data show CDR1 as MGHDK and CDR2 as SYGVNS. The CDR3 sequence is CASSAFPDRGNQPQHF. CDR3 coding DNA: TGTGCCAGCAGTGCCTTCCCGGACAGGGGCAATCAGCCCCAGCATTTT.

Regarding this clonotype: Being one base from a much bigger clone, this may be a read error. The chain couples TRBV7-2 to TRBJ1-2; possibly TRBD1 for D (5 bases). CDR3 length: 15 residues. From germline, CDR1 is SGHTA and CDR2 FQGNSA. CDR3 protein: CASSTRALLKDGCTF. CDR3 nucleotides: TGTGCCAGCAGTACCAGGGCTCTACTTAAGGATGGCTGCACCTTC.

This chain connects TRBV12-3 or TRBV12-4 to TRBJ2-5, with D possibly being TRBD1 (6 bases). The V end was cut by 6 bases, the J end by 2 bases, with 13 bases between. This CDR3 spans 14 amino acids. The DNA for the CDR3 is TGTGCCAGCAGGAAACTAGGACAGCAAGAGACCCAGTACTTC. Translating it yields CASRKLGQQETQYF.

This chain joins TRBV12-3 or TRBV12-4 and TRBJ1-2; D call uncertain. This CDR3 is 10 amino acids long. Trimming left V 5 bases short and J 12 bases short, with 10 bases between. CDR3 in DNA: TGTGCCAGCAGTGAAGGAGGCAACACCTTC. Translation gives CASSEGGNTF.

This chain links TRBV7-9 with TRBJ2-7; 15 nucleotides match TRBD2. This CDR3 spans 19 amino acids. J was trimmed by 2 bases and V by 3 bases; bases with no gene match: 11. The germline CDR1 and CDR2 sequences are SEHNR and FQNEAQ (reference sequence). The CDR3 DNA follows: TGTGCCAGCAGCTTGGGACTAGCGGGAGGAGCGATGTCGGCCTACGAGCAGTACTTC. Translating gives CASSLGLAGGAMSAYEQYF.